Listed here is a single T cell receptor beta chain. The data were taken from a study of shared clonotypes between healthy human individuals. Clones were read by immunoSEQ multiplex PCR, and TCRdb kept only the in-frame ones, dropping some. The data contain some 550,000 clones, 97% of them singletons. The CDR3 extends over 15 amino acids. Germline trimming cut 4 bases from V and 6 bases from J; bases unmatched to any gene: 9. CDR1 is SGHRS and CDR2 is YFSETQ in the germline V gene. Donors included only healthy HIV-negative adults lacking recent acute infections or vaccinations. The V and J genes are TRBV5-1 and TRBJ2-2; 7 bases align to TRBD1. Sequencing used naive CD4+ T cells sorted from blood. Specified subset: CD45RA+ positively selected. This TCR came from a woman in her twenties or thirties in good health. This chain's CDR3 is CASSLRTGSSGELFF. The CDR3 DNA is TGCGCCAGCAGCCTGAGGACAGGCTCGTCCGGGGAGCTGTTTTTT.